This T cell receptor beta chain derives from a study of Tregs in tolerant kidney transplant recipients. The repertoire was sequenced with immunoSEQ multiplex PCR; TCRdb's copy has only in-frame clones and lacks some. The sample lists 90,000 to 150,000 clones, about 90% occurring once. V lost 6 bases and J 4 bases, leaving 12 bases between the germline ends. CDR1 is SQVTM, CDR2 ANQGSEA, per germline. The CDR3 covers 13 residues. V and J are TRBV29-1 and TRBJ1-4; D is undetermined. This clonotype was obtained from a human donor in good health. Material for sequencing was CD4+ T cells from blood. CDR3 protein: CSVLRGGNEKLFF. The CDR3 nucleotides read TGCAGCGTACTTCGGGGTGGTAATGAAAAACTGTTTTTT.